This entry features one TCR beta chain sequence. Antigen specificity is unknown. Sequencing was performed with immunoSEQ multiplex PCR; in TCRdb, only in-frame clones are kept and a portion is missing. The table has tens of thousands of clones, roughly 87% seen once. The record originates from a study of T cells in localized non-small cell lung cancer. Study results and limitations: For the top 100 tumor clones, a median roughly 56 also appeared in adjacent lung.

This CDR3 is 13 amino acids long. V was trimmed by 4 bases and J by 1 base, leaving 7 bases between them. Germline CDR1 is ENHRY and CDR2 is SYGVKD. The starting material was peripheral blood, obtained before any cancer treatment. The receptor comes from a male donor at least 60 years old with stage I squamous cell lung carcinoma. The rearrangement links TRBV10-3 to TRBJ1-1; D is unresolved. The CDR3 here is CAISGRENTEAFF. For the CDR3, the DNA is TGTGCCATCAGTGGACGGGAGAACACTGAAGCTTTCTTT.